This T cell receptor (beta chain) appears in the sequencing data of a study of cytomegalovirus exposure and HLA in healthy donors. PCR was performed using 60 Vbeta and 13 Jbeta primers. Here immunoSEQ multiplex PCR was the method, and the copy in TCRdb shows in-frame clones only, minus some. The sample consists of tens of thousands of clones, more than 70% of them appearing once. The CDR3 runs 13 residues. Germline CDR1 SGHNT, CDR2 YYREEE (reference sequence). The V end lost 3 bases, the J end lost 7 bases, and 13 bases lay between the germline ends. With regard to this clone: The antigen remains undetermined.

The study, taken as a whole, reports: Many donors shared some public TCRs, even though most TCR sequences were rare. Exclusion as indistinguishable affected some V segments, including TRBV6-2 and TRBV6-3. Near-uniform donor sequencing depth was presumed by presence/absence analyses. With further analysis later on, most CMV-associated TCR beta chains appeared HLA-restricted.

The source of this sequence is a young man in good health and CMV-seropositive. V is TRBV5-4 and J is TRBJ1-1, with D perhaps matching TRBD1 (5 bases). The sample consisted of PBMCs. The CDR3 DNA reads TGTGCCAGCAGCTCGGGGACGGGGGATGAAGCTTTCTTT. Protein product: CASSSGTGDEAFF. Looking up the rest from reference TRBV5-4 and TRBJ1-1 gives the full variable domain: ETGVTQSPTHLIKTRGQQVTLRCSSQSGHNTVSWYQQALGQGPQFIFQYYREEENGRGNFPPRFSGLQFPNYSSELNVNALELDDSALYLCASSSGTGDEAFFGQGTRLTVV.